This note documents a single TCR beta chain sequence. Time point: newly diagnosed GD, antithyroid drugs for less than 3 months. After RNA was extracted from PBMCs, the TCR library was made from it. The data were taken from a study of regulatory T cells in long-lasting Graves disease. Building of the TCR beta libraries involved iRepertoire HTBI primers and Arm-PCR of CDR3 regions. TCRdb used MiXCR to reprocess the multiplex PCR reads, holding one entry per CDR3 protein. The profile shows around 320,000 distinct CDR3 sequences, around 15% of them singletons. Germline CDR1 and CDR2: MDHEN and SYDVKM. The CDR3 covers 17 residues. The V and J ends lost 0 bases and 0 bases respectively, with 13 bases between them. The data were also submitted as part of a second study, on T cells in Graves' hyperthyroidism and ophthalmopathy. According to that study: Most thyroid clonotypes expanded above 0.001 were also detected in blood.

The chain combines TRBV28 with TRBJ2-3, with D possibly being TRBD1 or TRBD2 (5 bases each). Sequences were derived from peripheral blood mononuclear cells (PBMCs), sampled at new diagnosis, from a patient treated with antithyroid drugs. The sequence was collected from a man aged 40-50 years with Graves disease. CDR3 DNA: TGTGCCAGCAGTTTATGGGGGGAACGAACTAGCACAGATACGCAGTATTTT. Its translation: CASSLWGERTSTDTQYF.